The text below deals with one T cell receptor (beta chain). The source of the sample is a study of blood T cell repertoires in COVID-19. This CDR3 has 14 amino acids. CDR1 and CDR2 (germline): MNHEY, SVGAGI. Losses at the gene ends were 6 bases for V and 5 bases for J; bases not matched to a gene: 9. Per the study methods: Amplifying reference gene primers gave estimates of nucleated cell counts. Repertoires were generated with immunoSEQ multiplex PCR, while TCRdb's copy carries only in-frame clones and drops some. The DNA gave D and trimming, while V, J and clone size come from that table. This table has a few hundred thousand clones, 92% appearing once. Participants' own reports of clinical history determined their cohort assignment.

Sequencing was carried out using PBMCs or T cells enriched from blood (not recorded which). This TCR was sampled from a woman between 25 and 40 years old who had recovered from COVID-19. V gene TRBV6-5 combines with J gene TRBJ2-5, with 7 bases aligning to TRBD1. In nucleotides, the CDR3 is TGTGCCAGCAGACCAGACAGGGACGGGGAGACCCAGTACTTC. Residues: CASRPDRDGETQYF.